This TCR beta chain originates from a study of blood T cell repertoires in COVID-19. Study context: From the United States, Italy and Spain came samples of acute and convalescent COVID-19. The cDNA or gDNA used as material had been derived from T cells, B-cell-depleted T cells, or PBMCs.

The CDR3 is 13 amino acids. Trimming took 2 bases from V and 3 from J, leaving 8 bases between them. Germline V gene data show CDR1 as SGHAT and CDR2 as FQNNGV. As processed by the authors: Cell counts per sample came from amplifying reference gene primers. Profiled with immunoSEQ multiplex PCR; TCRdb holds only in-frame clones, not every one. V and J calls and clone size are given by that table; D and trimming were obtained from the DNA. The sample yields fewer than 300,000 clones, 60% to 75% seen once. The specimen sequenced was peripheral blood. The chain uses TRBV11-2 and TRBJ2-7; no reliable D call. The clonotype originates from an elderly woman with acute or convalescent COVID-19. This CDR3 reads CASSLSTNYEQYF. CDR3 coding DNA: TGTGCCAGCAGCTTAAGCACGAACTACGAGCAGTACTTC. Together with reference TRBV11-2 and TRBJ2-7, the CDR3 gives the full variable domain: EAGVAQSPRYKIIEKRQSVAFWCNPISGHATLYWYQQILGQGPKLLIQFQNNGVVDDSQLPKDRFSAERLKGVDSTLKIQPAKLEDSAVYLCASSLSTNYEQYFGPGTRLTVT.